These T cell receptor beta chains were read from a single sample in a study of blood T cell repertoires in COVID-19. Profiling relied on immunoSEQ multiplex PCR, and the TCRdb table lists in-frame clones only, not all of them. In the table there are 100,000 or so clones, about 75% of which are singletons. Sequencing was carried out using peripheral blood. All receptors derive from a woman in her seventies with acute or convalescent COVID-19. Both conserved end residues are trimmed from each CDR3.

v_call cdr3_aa
TRBV7-6 ASSSRETEAF
TRBV19 ASSSRSYYEAF
TRBV4-3 ASSPGTSGVYEQY
TRBV6-6 ASSYQGQGAF
TRBV24-1 ATSDLGGGPYNEQF
TRBV3-1/TRBV3-2 ARRRGGLWNEQF
TRBV2 ASGATAISYEQY
TRBV3-1/TRBV3-2 ASSPLGGGQETQY
TRBV9 ASSVEGDNEQF
TRBV25-1 ASSEVLGGHSSYEQY
TRBV27 ASSLSTGVGGEQY
TRBV4-1 ASSQDLLAGTGNGYT
TRBV30 AWSGGDFQTQY
TRBV6-5 ATNYTSSYNSPLH
TRBV5-1 ASSTGQGEETQY
TRBV7-8 ASSLPNRGKRDGYT
TRBV28 ASSTPTGVGKVGYT
TRBV7-2 ASSLGIGGSYEQY
TRBV10-3 AISKTGGEATEAF
TRBV2 ASSPGAFGGYT
TRBV4-1 ASSSREGGLETQY
TRBV7-9 ASRPGTNTGELF
TRBV6-1 ASSEAGGQTQH
TRBV6-5 ASSRDQGGYT
TRBV7-6 ASSSQETQY
TRBV11-2 ASSGLKGQPFRGSPLH
TRBV2 ASSGREGYT
TRBV19 ASSIGGGRDTEAF
TRBV6-6 ASSGTGNQPQH
TRBV29-1 SVPRRDTYGYT
TRBV5-1 ASSLDRFEQF
TRBV9 ASSVSGGTEAF
TRBV6-5 ASSYSRLHTEAF
TRBV3-1/TRBV3-2 ASSQAQLIDTEAF
TRBV5-1 ASSIGNRGGDGYT
TRBV2 ASTEDRAANYGYT
TRBV6-4 ASSAGSRTEAF
TRBV5-4 ASSLGQGTEQY
TRBV18 ASSHRPTGHSSNQPQH
TRBV15 ATSTSAGYNSPLH
TRBV6-6 ASSFLGAANQPQH
TRBV7-2 ASSSTGGYEQY
TRBV5-4 ASSLVGGGGNEQF
TRBV6-5 ASNYVRDSTYEQY
TRBV6-2/TRBV6-3 ASSGVAGGQETQY
TRBV29-1 SVNRGTEAF
TRBV2 ASSDLTLTSGQETQY
TRBV18 ASSPPSQEAF
TRBV5-6 ASSLARQAYEQY
TRBV20-1 SASGGGSEAF
TRBV30 AWSPQNFYSNQPQH
TRBV19 ASSILGTGDEEAF
TRBV18 ASSPPSGGYNEQF